Included here is one TCR beta chain sequence, with context. These data come from a study of T cells in Graves' hyperthyroidism and ophthalmopathy. Researchers took RNA transcripts and amplified the TCR beta CDR3 regions from them. Using the HTBI primer set, a first-round RT-PCR was run on the TCR CDR3. One entry per CDR3 protein results from TCRdb running MiXCR on the multiplex PCR reads. The data show hundreds of thousands of distinct CDR3 sequences, 35% to 40% seen once. Germline CDR1 ENHRY, CDR2 SYGVKD. V gave up 4 bases and J gave up 0 bases; unmatched junction bases: 3. The CDR3 covers 14 residues.

The chain recombines TRBV10-3 with TRBJ2-7; 7 nucleotides match TRBD2. The clonotype was recovered from a man between 18 and 29 years old with Graves' hyperthyroidism. Specimen: blood. The CDR3 reads CAISGGLDSYEQYF. DNA of the CDR3: TGTGCCATCAGTGGAGGACTAGACTCCTACGAGCAGTACTTC.